The 10 T cell receptor beta chains reported below all come from one sample, sequenced in a study of blood T cell repertoires in COVID-19. Assay used: immunoSEQ multiplex PCR; TCRdb lists only in-frame clones, some missing. The data contain over 60,000 clones, about 77% of them singletons. The sample comprised peripheral blood. The receptors shown here come from an elderly man with active or convalescent COVID-19.

The chain joins TRBV7-8 to TRBJ1-2; 8 nucleotides line up with TRBD1. Germline CDR1 is SGHVS and CDR2 is FQNEAQ. V lost 3 bases, J lost 4 bases, and 4 bases stayed unmatched. The CDR3 contains 14 residues. The CDR3 coding sequence is TGTGCCAGCAGCTTTCAGGGGGCTGGCTATGGCTACACCTTC. Protein: CASSFQGAGYGYTF.

This chain connects TRBV7-2 to TRBJ1-1, with 8 bases identical to TRBD1. The length of the CDR3 is 14 residues. From germline, CDR1 is SGHTA and CDR2 FQGNSA. J was trimmed by 5 bases and V by 3 bases; bases with no gene match: 5. The CDR3: CASSFGQGRTEAFF. The CDR3 DNA follows: TGTGCCAGCAGCTTTGGACAGGGTAGGACTGAAGCTTTCTTT.

This rearrangement joins TRBV6-5 to TRBJ1-1; the match to TRBD1 covers 7 bases. Germline V gene data show CDR1 as MNHEY and CDR2 as SVGAGI. V dropped 8 bases and J dropped 7; count of bases not matched to a gene: 16. The CDR3 extends over 15 amino acids. As DNA, the CDR3 is TGTGCCAGCCGAGGGGGGACAGTCCGGGGTGGTGAAGCTTTCTTT. It yields the protein CASRGGTVRGGEAFF.

The chain recombines TRBV7-2 with TRBJ2-3; TRBD2 might be the D (5 bases). This CDR3 has 14 amino acids. Trimming took off 2 bases at V and 1 base at J, with 7 bases between the two ends. CDR1 and CDR2 (germline): SGHTA, FQGNSA. DNA of the CDR3: TGTGCCAGCAGCTTAAACGGGGGCACAGATACGCAGTATTTT. It codes for CASSLNGGTDTQYF.

This chain joins TRBV7-4 and TRBJ1-2, with 8 bases fitting TRBD1. The V and J ends lost 1 base and 0 bases, in that order; junction bases with no gene match: 13. Germline V lookup: CDR1 SGHVT, CDR2 SQSDAQ. This CDR3 is 19 amino acids long. CDR3 sequence: CASSLVDRALWLSNYGYTF. The DNA for the CDR3 is TGTGCCAGCAGCTTAGTGGACAGGGCGCTTTGGCTTTCTAACTATGGCTACACCTTC.

The V call is TRBV7-6, the J call TRBJ2-3; 8 bases agree with TRBD2. This CDR3 spans 15 amino acids. V dropped 1 base and J dropped 4; count of bases not matched to a gene: 4. Germline CDR1 SGHVS, CDR2 FNYEAQ. CDR3 sequence: CASSLVAGGPDTQYF. The CDR3 DNA reads TGTGCCAGCAGCTTAGTGGCGGGGGGCCCAGATACGCAGTATTTT.

The chain carries TRBV6-6 and TRBJ2-7; 8 bases are a match to TRBD2. The V gene's germline CDR1 is MNHNY and CDR2 SVGAGI (reference sequence). CDR3 length: 13 residues. V was clipped by 9 bases and J by 5 bases; unmatched bases: 9. In nucleotides, the CDR3 is TGTGCCAGTCGAAGCGGGGGACGAGACGAGCAGTACTTC. Translating it yields CASRSGGRDEQYF.

The chain recombines TRBV3-1 (or the pseudogene TRBV3-2) with TRBJ1-3, with D possibly TRBD1 on 5 matching bases. This CDR3 contains 15 residues. Trimming took 4 bases from V and 0 from J, leaving 10 bases between them. Per the germline V gene, CDR1 is LGHDT and CDR2 is YNNKEL (reference sequence). This CDR3 reads CASSLVQGSGNTIYF. The CDR3 DNA reads as TGTGCCAGCAGCCTAGTCCAGGGCTCTGGAAACACCATATATTTT.

The rearrangement links TRBV7-2 to TRBJ2-3; D is possibly TRBD1 (6 bases). From germline, CDR1 is SGHTA and CDR2 FQGNSA. The CDR3 length is 14 residues. Trimming stripped 1 base from V and 6 bases from J, with 11 bases between. The CDR3 loop is CASSLDRADDTQYF. The CDR3 bases are TGTGCCAGCAGCTTAGACAGGGCAGACGATACGCAGTATTTT. Complete variable domain (other parts from reference TRBV7-2 and TRBJ2-3): GAGVSQSPSNKVTEKGKDVELRCDPISGHTALYWYRQSLGQGLEFLIYFQGNSAPDKSGLPSDRFSAERTGGSVSTLTIQRTQQEDSAVYLCASSLDRADDTQYFGPGTRLTVL.

CDR3 sequence (DNA): TGTGCCAGCAGCTTGGGGACAGGGAGTAATGAAAAACTGTTTTTT. Translation: CASSLGTGSNEKLFF. The chain carries TRBV5-4 and TRBJ1-4; 8 bases align to TRBD1. Germline V gene sequence: CDR1 SGHNT, CDR2 YYREEE (reference sequence). The CDR3 sequence is 15 residues long. Losses at the gene ends were 0 bases for V and 4 bases for J; bases not matched to a gene: 2. Combining the CDR3 with reference TRBV5-4 and TRBJ1-4 gives the whole variable domain ETGVTQSPTHLIKTRGQQVTLRCSSQSGHNTVSWYQQALGQGPQFIFQYYREEENGRGNFPPRFSGLQFPNYSSELNVNALELDDSALYLCASSLGTGSNEKLFFGSGTQLSVL.